Each of the 32 T cell receptor beta chains below was sequenced from the same sample in a study of response to subunit inactivated influenza vaccine. Each CDR3 protein gets one entry after TCRdb re-called the RT-PCR reads with MiXCR. This sample has some 520,000 distinct CDR3 sequences, with 16% found just once. Sequenced material: CD4+ T cells sorted from PBMCs, taken about 23 months after vaccination. The receptors here all came from a man aged 50-75 years who received an inactivated influenza vaccine.

This clonotype was found a few times. V gene TRBV28 combines with J gene TRBJ1-1, with no clear D. Germline values: CDR1 MDHEN, CDR2 SYDVKM. The length of the CDR3 is 12 residues. The ends were cut back, 1 base at V and 6 bases at J, with 6 bases in the middle. CDR3 protein: CASSLYSAEAFF. CDR3 coding DNA: TGTGCCAGCAGTTTATATAGCGCTGAAGCTTTCTTT.

The chain has TRBV5-1 and TRBJ2-1; D not certain. Trimming removed 0 bases from V and 1 base from J, with 8 bases in between. Germline V CDR1 and CDR2: SGHRS, YFSETQ. The CDR3 runs 15 residues. CDR3 DNA: TGCGCCAGCAGCTTGGGTGGGTGGTCCTACAATGAGCAGTTCTTC. Its translation: CASSLGGWSYNEQFF.

Here the CDR3 reads CASGPQGYEQYF. CDR3 sequence (DNA): TGTGCCAGCGGTCCCCAGGGCTACGAGCAGTACTTC. The V gene is TRBV2, the J gene TRBJ2-7; D is perhaps TRBD1 (5 bases). Germline V gene lookup returns CDR1 SNHLY and CDR2 FYNNEI. CDR3 size: 12 residues. V was shortened by 8 bases and J by 3 bases, with 11 bases between the two germline ends.

This clonotype has just a few counts. The chain joins TRBV30 to TRBJ2-7; 10 nucleotides match TRBD1. The CDR3 covers 18 residues. Germline assignment: CDR1 GTSNPN and CDR2 SVGIG (reference sequence). With 4 bases clipped from V and 2 bases from J, the junction kept 17 bases outside the gene matches. CDR3 coding DNA: TGTGCCTGGAAAGTGGGACAGGGGACCCACCCAGGACCCTACGAGCAGTACTTC. Protein sequence: CAWKVGQGTHPGPYEQYF.

This clonotype came up a few times. CDR3 in amino acids: CASSQSGQFSYNEQFF. The CDR3 DNA is TGCGCCAGCAGCCAAAGTGGACAGTTCTCCTACAATGAGCAGTTCTTC. V and J are TRBV4-3 and TRBJ2-1; perhaps TRBD1 as D (6 bases). The germline gives CDR1 LGHNA, CDR2 YSLEER. V was pared by 2 bases and J by 0 bases, with 11 bases between. There are 16 residues in the CDR3.

This clonotype has just a few counts. CDR3 residues: CASSSLSASTDTQYF. CDR3 coding DNA: TGCGCCAGCAGCTCGCTATCCGCCAGCACAGATACGCAGTATTTT. The chain carries TRBV5-1 and TRBJ2-3; no definite D call. V was clipped by 3 bases and J by 0 bases, with 11 bases between them. Germline CDR1 reads SGHRS; CDR2 reads YFSETQ. CDR3 size: 15 residues.

This clonotype has only a few counts. V is TRBV20-1 and J is TRBJ2-1, with 10 bases that match TRBD2. Trimming removed 6 bases from V and 7 bases from J; junction bases left unmatched: 12. CDR3 length: 15 amino acids. Germline-derived CDR1 and CDR2 are DFQATT and SNEGSKA (reference sequence). The CDR3 sequence: CSAFSGTSVVNEQFF. DNA of the CDR3: TGCAGTGCATTTTCCGGGACTAGCGTTGTGAATGAGCAGTTCTTC.

This clonotype was seen a few times. V is TRBV20-1 and J is TRBJ1-6; D call uncertain. With 1 base removed from V and 0 bases from J, the gap between germline ends came to 10 bases. This CDR3 spans 16 amino acids. CDR1 is DFQATT and CDR2 is SNEGSKA in the germline V gene (reference sequence). The CDR3 here is CSARGPLSSYNSPLHF. The CDR3 bases are TGCAGTGCTAGAGGACCCCTGAGCTCCTATAATTCACCCCTCCACTTT.

The gene calls are TRBV18 and TRBJ2-5; TRBD1 might be the D (5 bases). The germline V gene has CDR1 KGHSH and CDR2 LQKENI. The CDR3 has 16 residues. V lost 0 bases and J 8 bases, leaving 19 bases between the germline ends. CDR3 sequence: CASSPPGRSPNNTQYF. DNA of the CDR3: TGTGCCAGCTCACCACCGGGGCGTTCCCCCAATAACACCCAGTACTTC.

As concerns this clonotype: This probably arose from a read error, given a far larger clone one base away. The J gene is TRBJ2-5, the V gene TRBV2; possible D gene TRBD1, 5 bases. The CDR3 extends over 11 amino acids. Germline V gene sequence: CDR1 SNHLY, CDR2 FYNNEI. In DNA, the CDR3 is TGTGCCGGCAGTTACAGGGAGACCCAGTACTTC. Amino acid sequence: CAGSYRETQYF.

This clonotype was observed many times. The chain employs TRBV11-2 and TRBJ2-5; 7 bases are shared with TRBD1. Per germline, CDR1 SGHAT and CDR2 FQNNGV. V was clipped by 2 bases and J by 3 bases; unmatched bases: 3. The CDR3 runs to 14 residues. The CDR3 DNA follows: TGTGCCAGCAGCTTAATCCAGGGGGAAGAGACCCAGTACTTC. Translated, it gives CASSLIQGEETQYF.

This clonotype occurred a few times. The junction does not match germline at one end; this may be a read error. The J gene is TRBJ2-1, the V gene TRBV7-6, with a weak D call TRBD2 (6 bases). This CDR3 comprises 16 residues. Looked up from germline, CDR1 is SGHVS and CDR2 is FNYEAQ. CDR3 coding DNA: TGTGCCAGCAGCACGTTTACCGGGAGCTCCAACAATGAGCAGTTCTTC. It codes for CASSTFTGSSNNEQFF.

This clonotype has just a few counts. The chain has TRBV20-1 and TRBJ2-3; 13 positions match TRBD2. This CDR3 contains 16 residues. The germline CDR1 and CDR2 sequences are DFQATT and SNEGSKA (reference sequence). V lost 4 bases and J lost 2; bases outside the gene matches: 6. CDR3 loop: CSATLAGGRATDTQYF. CDR3 bases: TGCAGTGCTACACTAGCGGGGGGGAGAGCCACAGATACGCAGTATTTT.

The chain joins TRBV28 to TRBJ1-6; 9 nucleotides align to TRBD1. V was clipped by 2 bases and J by 9 bases; unmatched bases: 5. Germline V lookup: CDR1 MDHEN, CDR2 SYDVKM. The CDR3 is 15 amino acids. The CDR3 is CASSLRGTGLSPLHF. The CDR3 nucleotides are TGTGCCAGCAGTTTAAGGGGGACAGGGCTTTCACCCCTCCACTTT.

The rearrangement links TRBV7-9 to TRBJ2-5; D possibly corresponds to TRBD2 (6 bases). Germline lookup yields CDR1 SEHNR and CDR2 FQNEAQ (reference sequence). V lost 4 bases, J lost 7 bases, and 13 bases lay in between. The CDR3 loop spans 13 amino acids. The chain's CDR3 is CASSSWDSRTQYF. DNA for the CDR3: TGTGCCAGCAGCTCGTGGGACTCCCGGACCCAGTACTTC. The variable domain in full, completed from reference TRBV7-9 and TRBJ2-5, reads DTGVSQNPRHKITKRGQNVTFRCDPISEHNRLYWYRQTLGQGPEFLTYFQNEAQLEKSRLLSDRFSAERPKGSFSTLEIQRTEQGDSAMYLCASSSWDSRTQYFGPGTRLLVL.

This clonotype was recorded a few times. The chain uses TRBV7-9 and TRBJ2-3; 9 bases are a match to TRBD2. This CDR3 is built from 14 residues. Germline V CDR1 and CDR2: SEHNR, FQNEAQ (reference sequence). Trimming cost V 3 bases and J 5 bases; bases outside gene matches: 3. The CDR3 nucleotides are TGTGCCAGCAGCTTCTCACTAGCGGGAGATACGCAGTATTTT. The encoded protein is CASSFSLAGDTQYF. Variable domain in full (rest from reference TRBV7-9 and TRBJ2-3): DTGVSQNPRHKITKRGQNVTFRCDPISEHNRLYWYRQTLGQGPEFLTYFQNEAQLEKSRLLSDRFSAERPKGSFSTLEIQRTEQGDSAMYLCASSFSLAGDTQYFGPGTRLTVL.

This clonotype was counted a few times. J is TRBJ2-4 and V is TRBV4-3, with TRBD1 as a possible D gene (5 bases). Germline CDR1 is LGHNA and CDR2 is YSLEER. This CDR3 is built from 16 residues. The germline V and J ends were trimmed by 0 bases and 3 bases, with 12 bases remaining between them. This CDR3 is CASSQEPQASKNIQYF. CDR3 sequence (DNA): TGCGCCAGCAGCCAAGAGCCACAGGCCAGCAAAAACATTCAGTACTTC.

V and J are TRBV12-3 or TRBV12-4 and TRBJ1-6, with TRBD1 matching over 7 bases. The CDR3 has 14 residues. V lost 3 bases, J lost 9 bases, and 5 bases stayed unmatched. This chain's CDR3 is CASSFTGVGSPLHF. CDR3 in DNA: TGTGCCAGCAGTTTCACAGGGGTGGGTTCACCCCTCCACTTT.

This clonotype was recorded a few times. J is TRBJ1-4 and V is TRBV5-1, with TRBD1 matching over 7 bases. This CDR3 is 15 amino acids long. Germline trimming cut 0 bases from V and 7 bases from J; bases unmatched to any gene: 6. Germline V lookup: CDR1 SGHRS, CDR2 YFSETQ. CDR3 sequence (DNA): TGCGCCAGCAGCTTGGGACAGGGAGGAGGTGAAAAACTGTTTTTT. Residues: CASSLGQGGGEKLFF.

This clonotype was seen just once. A much larger clone is a single base away; this may be a read error. The chain has TRBV9 and TRBJ1-3; 7 nucleotides agree with TRBD1. The CDR3 totals 14 residues. CDR1 and CDR2 from the germline V gene are SGDLS and YYNGEE. Trimming removed 3 bases from V and 1 base from J; junction bases left unmatched: 1. The chain's CDR3 is CASSATGSGNTIYF. The CDR3 region has the DNA TGTGCCAGCAGCGCGACAGGGTCTGGAAACACCATATATTTT.

This clonotype has only a few counts. The rearrangement joins TRBV7-2 to TRBJ2-7; 7 bases match TRBD1. Germline CDR1 SGHTA, CDR2 FQGNSA. The CDR3 length is 14 residues. The trim removed 3 bases at V and 0 bases at J, leaving 2 bases unmatched. CDR3 residues: CASSLGQNSYEQYF. The CDR3 coding sequence is TGTGCCAGCAGCTTGGGACAGAACTCCTACGAGCAGTACTTC. Together with reference TRBV7-2 and TRBJ2-7, the CDR3 gives the full variable domain: GAGVSQSPSNKVTEKGKDVELRCDPISGHTALYWYRQSLGQGLEFLIYFQGNSAPDKSGLPSDRFSAERTGGSVSTLTIQRTQQEDSAVYLCASSLGQNSYEQYFGPGTRLTVT.

This clonotype came up a few times. The gene calls are TRBV30 and TRBJ2-3, with D uncertain. Germline CDR1 is GTSNPN and CDR2 is SVGIG (reference sequence). Trimming left V 1 base short and J 3 bases short, with 14 bases between. The CDR3 has 15 residues. The CDR3 region is CAWSGHRTTTDTQYF. The CDR3 DNA reads as TGTGCCTGGAGTGGACACCGGACGACAACAGATACGCAGTATTTT.

This clonotype was seen only a few times. The V and J genes are TRBV7-9 and TRBJ2-7; a weak D match, TRBD1 (6 bases). Trimming removed 4 bases at V and 5 bases at J, with 15 bases between. This CDR3 region has 14 residues. CDR1 is SEHNR and CDR2 is FQNEAQ in the germline V gene (reference sequence). The CDR3 is CASSSAGEHHEQYF. The DNA of the CDR3 is TGTGCCAGCAGCTCCGCAGGGGAGCACCACGAGCAGTACTTC.

A few counts support this clonotype. V gene TRBV7-9 combines with J gene TRBJ2-5; TRBD2 is a possible D gene (6 bases). Trimming pared 5 bases from V and 5 bases from J, leaving 18 bases between. The CDR3 covers 15 residues. Germline V CDR1 and CDR2: SEHNR, FQNEAQ (reference sequence). DNA for the CDR3: TGTGCCAGCAGCCTGACTAGTGCGGGGCGGGAGACCCAGTACTTC. Protein: CASSLTSAGRETQYF.

This clonotype was counted only a few times. J is TRBJ2-1 and V is TRBV12-3 or TRBV12-4; 10 bases are shared with TRBD2. The CDR3 contains 15 residues. V shed 5 bases and J 5 bases; nucleotides not matched to a gene: 6. The CDR3 spells CASSVGLAVNNEQFF. Written as DNA, the CDR3 is TGTGCCAGCAGTGTCGGACTAGCGGTAAACAATGAGCAGTTCTTC.

This clonotype showed up just a few times. The V gene is TRBV9, the J gene TRBJ2-5, with TRBD1 matching 9 bases. Germline V gene sequence: CDR1 SGDLS, CDR2 YYNGEE. The CDR3 totals 13 residues. The CDR3 region has the DNA TGTGCGTCAGGACAGGGGATCCAAGAGACCCAGTACTTC. This sequence encodes CASGQGIQETQYF.

The V and J genes are TRBV6-2 or TRBV6-3 and TRBJ2-4, with D possibly being TRBD2 (5 bases). V lost 6 bases, J lost 7 bases, and 16 bases lay in between. The CDR3 covers 14 residues. Germline CDR1 and CDR2: MNHEY and SVGEGT. This CDR3 reads CASSEAGSGNIQYF. The CDR3 DNA follows: TGTGCCAGCAGCGAGGCGGGTTCCGGTAACATTCAGTACTTC.

This clonotype was observed a handful of times. The chain combines TRBV20-1 with TRBJ2-4, with TRBD2 as a possible D gene (5 bases). CDR3 length: 17 residues. Deletions cut 6 bases from V and 2 bases from J, with 23 bases between. The germline V gene has CDR1 DFQATT and CDR2 SNEGSKA (reference sequence). CDR3 loop: CSATRGFEGLTKNIQYF. The CDR3 coding sequence is TGCAGTGCCACAAGAGGGTTCGAGGGATTGACCAAAAACATTCAGTACTTC.

J is TRBJ2-1 and V is TRBV3-1, with a tentative D call TRBD1 (6 bases). CDR1 and CDR2 (germline): LGHDT, YNNKEL (reference sequence). V gave up 1 base and J gave up 3 bases, with 16 bases separating them. This CDR3 has 17 residues. CDR3 amino acids: CASSQAFDRSFYNEQFF. CDR3 nucleotide sequence: TGTGCCAGCAGCCAAGCCTTCGACAGGTCCTTCTACAATGAGCAGTTCTTC.

This clonotype was detected a few times. V gene TRBV2 combines with J gene TRBJ2-3; TRBD1 agrees at 9 bases. From germline, CDR1 is SNHLY and CDR2 FYNNEI. Losses at the gene ends were 2 bases for V and 4 bases for J; bases not matched to a gene: 4. This CDR3 spans 15 amino acids. The CDR3 region is CASSEMGTGSDTQYF. DNA for the CDR3: TGTGCCAGCAGTGAAATGGGGACAGGGTCAGATACGCAGTATTTT.

This clonotype was counted between two and nine times. The chain recombines TRBV9 with TRBJ2-1, with D possibly matching TRBD2 (6 bases). CDR3 length equals 15 residues. Germline values: CDR1 SGDLS, CDR2 YYNGEE. Trimming took 0 bases from V and 1 from J, leaving 8 bases between them. CDR3 sequence: CASSVAGTSYNEQFF. The CDR3 bases are TGTGCCAGCAGCGTAGCCGGGACTTCCTACAATGAGCAGTTCTTC.

This clonotype has more than one count but fewer than ten. The chain is built from TRBV29-1 and TRBJ2-1; 8 bases align to TRBD2. The germline V gene has CDR1 SQVTM and CDR2 ANQGSEA. The CDR3 runs 12 residues. The trim removed 4 bases at V and 9 bases at J, leaving 5 bases unmatched. The CDR3 nucleotides are TGCAGCGTTGTTCCAGCGGGGGCTGAGCAGTTCTTC. Translated: CSVVPAGAEQFF.